This T cell receptor beta chain came from a study of T cells in localized non-small cell lung cancer. Study conclusions and caveats: A median of around 60 clones ranked among the top 100 in tumor appeared in adjacent lung. It was uninvolved adjacent lung that showed the highest T cell clonality, exceeding tumor. Longer overall survival was associated with a higher density of T cells in the blood. Multi-region tumor sequencing was not done, so intratumor heterogeneity could not be excluded.

Trimming left V 0 bases short and J 2 bases short, with 5 bases between. The length of the CDR3 is 14 residues. Germline lookup yields CDR1 MNHEY and CDR2 SVGAGI. The assay was immunoSEQ multiplex PCR, and TCRdb's table has in-frame clones only and misses some. This table has 30,000 to 35,000 clones, about 90% appearing once. A remark on this clone: What it binds is not known.

This receptor was identified in a woman aged 40-69 years with stage I lung adenocarcinoma. The material was peripheral blood, obtained before any cancer treatment. The chain has TRBV6-5 and TRBJ1-5; D might be TRBD1 (5 bases). CDR3 nucleotides: TGTGCCAGCAGTTACTCGACAGGCAATCAGCCCCAGCATTTT. Encoded protein: CASSYSTGNQPQHF.